A single sample gave rise to the 25 T cell receptor beta chains below, sequenced in a study of cytotoxic CD8 clonotypes in ibrutinib-treated CLL. Measured with immunoSEQ multiplex PCR; TCRdb has only the in-frame clones, and not every one. The sample holds hundreds of thousands of clones, around 66% seen once. The specimen comprised PBMCs, sampled after 36 months of ibrutinib treatment. These receptors were collected from a human donor with chronic lymphocytic leukemia.

The V call is TRBV9, the J call TRBJ1-2; the D gene is possibly TRBD1 (5 bases). V shed 4 bases and J shed 4 bases, with 20 bases lying between them. CDR1 and CDR2 (germline): SGDLS, YYNGEE. The CDR3 extends over 16 amino acids. CDR3 amino acids: CASSSGGGARSYGYTF. The CDR3 nucleotides are TGTGCCAGCAGCTCCGGCGGAGGGGCTCGGAGCTATGGCTACACCTTC.

In its sample, this clone was seen a few times. The chain recombines TRBV7-3 with TRBJ1-1; D unresolved. The CDR3 extends over 13 amino acids. The V end was cut by 2 bases, the J end by 1 base, with 5 bases between. Germline lookup yields CDR1 SGHTA and CDR2 FQGTGA. CDR3 DNA: TGTGCCAGCAGCTTAGTGCCGAACACTGAAGCTTTCTTT. It codes for CASSLVPNTEAFF. Together with reference TRBV7-3 and TRBJ1-1, the CDR3 gives the full variable domain: GAGVSQTPSNKVTEKGKYVELRCDPISGHTALYWYRQSLGQGPEFLIYFQGTGAADDSGLPNDRFFAVRPEGSVSTLKIQRTERGDSAVYLCASSLVPNTEAFFGQGTRLTVV.

This clone was counted a few times. The chain joins TRBV19 to TRBJ1-4; D not certain. Per germline, CDR1 LNHDA and CDR2 SQIVND (reference sequence). The CDR3 extends over 15 amino acids. V gave up 3 bases and J gave up 0 bases, with 8 bases separating them. The CDR3: CASSIRPATNEKLFF. DNA for the CDR3: TGTGCCAGTAGTATCCGCCCGGCAACTAATGAAAAACTGTTTTTT.

This clone has more than one count but fewer than ten. The chain couples TRBV5-4 to TRBJ2-3; 8 nucleotides agree with TRBD2. V dropped 2 bases and J dropped 15; count of bases not matched to a gene: 8. The CDR3 has 12 amino acids. CDR1 and CDR2 (germline): SGHNT, YYREEE (reference sequence). CDR3 loop: CASSFWREEDYF. The DNA of the CDR3 is TGTGCCAGCAGCTTTTGGCGGGAGGAGGATTATTTT.

The rearrangement joins TRBV9 to TRBJ2-3, with TRBD2 matching 7 bases. The CDR3 is made up of 15 amino acids. Germline V gene lookup returns CDR1 SGDLS and CDR2 YYNGEE. Trimming removed 4 bases from V and 8 bases from J; junction bases left unmatched: 13. The CDR3 DNA reads TGTGCCAGCAGCCCAACAGCGGGGTACCAAGGTACGCAGTATTTT. It is translated as CASSPTAGYQGTQYF.

V gene TRBV5-1 combines with J gene TRBJ2-2; D call uncertain. CDR1 is SGHRS and CDR2 is YFSETQ in the germline V gene. The V gene lost 4 bases and the J gene lost 6 bases, with 7 bases spanning the gap. This CDR3 spans 12 amino acids. The CDR3 DNA follows: TGCGCCAGCAGCGCCGTTCCCGGGGAGCTGTTTTTT. The encoded protein is CASSAVPGELFF.

V usage is TRBV4-2 and J usage is TRBJ1-1, with D possibly TRBD1 on 5 matching bases. With 3 bases removed from V and 0 bases from J, the gap between germline ends came to 17 bases. CDR1 is LGHNA, CDR2 YNFKEQ, per germline. There are 17 residues in the CDR3. CDR3 DNA: TGTGCCAGCAGCCAGCGGGGCTCGAGGGCGATGAACACTGAAGCTTTCTTT. This codes for CASSQRGSRAMNTEAFF.

The CDR3 DNA follows: TGCAGTCCTCTAACTAGTTTGGAGACCCAGTACTTC. Amino acid sequence: CSPLTSLETQYF. The J gene is TRBJ2-5, the V gene TRBV29-1; D is perhaps TRBD2 (5 bases). The CDR3 totals 12 residues. From germline, CDR1 is SQVTM and CDR2 ANQGSEA.

The rearrangement links TRBV29-1 to TRBJ2-5; D call uncertain. The V end was cut by 5 bases, the J end by 1 base, with 8 bases between. Germline V gives CDR1 SQVTM, CDR2 ANQGSEA. The length of the CDR3 is 12 residues. The CDR3: CSVSGVQETQYF. The CDR3 region has the DNA TGCAGCGTTAGTGGGGTCCAAGAGACCCAGTACTTC.

On this clone: Different DNA sequences within this sample yield the same CDR3. The chain carries TRBV29-1 and TRBJ2-7; 10 nucleotides align to TRBD1. CDR1 is SQVTM and CDR2 is ANQGSEA in the germline V gene. The CDR3 is 12 amino acids. V was pared by 7 bases and J by 4 bases, with 4 bases of the junction left unmatched. The chain's CDR3 is CSARDRGYEQYF. Here the CDR3 DNA reads TGCAGCGCCCGGGACAGGGGTTACGAGCAGTACTTC.

The rearrangement joins TRBV9 to TRBJ2-1; 9 bases align to TRBD2. CDR1 is SGDLS, CDR2 YYNGEE, per germline. This CDR3 has 17 amino acids. Trimming took 4 bases from V and 4 from J; bases not matched to a gene: 12. This CDR3 reads CASSLSSLAGPYNEQFF. CDR3 coding DNA: TGTGCCAGCAGCCTCTCTAGTCTAGCGGGACCTTACAATGAGCAGTTCTTC.

The chain is built from TRBV5-1 and TRBJ1-4; no definite D call. This CDR3 is 12 amino acids long. Trimming cost V 5 bases and J 12 bases, with 14 bases left between them. The V gene's germline CDR1 is SGHRS and CDR2 YFSETQ. The CDR3 region is CASSFEGLELFF. In DNA form, the CDR3 reads TGCGCCAGCAGTTTCGAGGGATTAGAACTGTTTTTT.

This clone appeared a few times. This chain joins TRBV6-4 and TRBJ1-1; TRBD1 agrees at 7 bases. Germline assignment: CDR1 MRHNA and CDR2 SNTAGT. The CDR3 runs 13 residues. The V gene end was trimmed by 2 bases and the J gene end by 5 bases; junction bases not matched to a gene: 2. CDR3 nucleotide sequence: TGTGCCAGCAGTGACAACAGGGGAACTGAAGCTTTCTTT. It encodes CASSDNRGTEAFF.

This chain links TRBV7-2 with TRBJ2-7; tentative D call: TRBD2 (6 bases). The CDR3 is made up of 14 amino acids. V was clipped by 3 bases and J by 5 bases, with 14 bases between them. The V gene's germline CDR1 is SGHTA and CDR2 FQGNSA. As DNA, the CDR3 is TGTGCCAGCAGCTTGGGGGGAGCGGCCCACGAGCAGTACTTC. Amino acid sequence: CASSLGGAAHEQYF.

DNA of the CDR3: TGTGCCAGCAGCTTATCCTCGTGGCAGCCCCAGCATTTT. Amino acids: CASSLSSWQPQHF. This chain connects TRBV7-9 to TRBJ1-5; no definite D call. Trimming stripped 2 bases from V and 7 bases from J, with 9 bases between. CDR3 size: 13 residues. Per germline, CDR1 SEHNR and CDR2 FQNEAQ (reference sequence).

V gene TRBV5-1 combines with J gene TRBJ2-3; D is ambiguous. Germline lookup yields CDR1 SGHRS and CDR2 YFSETQ. CDR3 length equals 15 residues. V lost 0 bases and J 2 bases, leaving 10 bases between the germline ends. The CDR3 nucleotides read TGCGCCAGCAGCTTGGCCCCGGGCTCCACAGATACGCAGTATTTT. Residues: CASSLAPGSTDTQYF.

V and J are TRBV19 and TRBJ2-7; D not resolved. V lost 0 bases and J 2 bases, leaving 5 bases between the germline ends. Germline V gene lookup returns CDR1 LNHDA and CDR2 SQIVND (reference sequence). The CDR3 covers 13 residues. The CDR3 sequence is CASSIDGAYEQYF. In DNA, the CDR3 is TGTGCCAGTAGTATAGACGGAGCCTACGAGCAGTACTTC.

The chain is built from TRBV10-2 and TRBJ1-5; D unclear. The ends were cut back, 5 bases at V and 1 base at J, with 6 bases in the middle. The CDR3 totals 13 residues. Per the germline V gene, CDR1 is WSHSY and CDR2 is SAAADI. For the CDR3, the DNA is TGCGCCAGCAGTTACATGAGCAATCAGCCCCAGCATTTT. This sequence encodes CASSYMSNQPQHF.

The chain joins TRBV29-1 to TRBJ2-7; D remains ambiguous. Per the germline V gene, CDR1 is SQVTM and CDR2 is ANQGSEA. The CDR3 totals 11 residues. V lost 4 bases and J lost 7, with 11 bases in between. CDR3 coding DNA: TGCAGCGTTGTGGAAGGGTGGGAGCAGTACTTC. It yields the protein CSVVEGWEQYF.

The chain joins TRBV19 to TRBJ2-7; 7 bases fit TRBD1. V trimming: 4 bases; J trimming: 4 bases; junction bases outside the gene matches: 1. CDR1 is LNHDA, CDR2 SQIVND, per germline (reference sequence). This CDR3 region has 12 residues. The CDR3 sequence: CASSRTGYEQYF. As DNA, the CDR3 is TGTGCCAGTAGTAGGACAGGTTACGAGCAGTACTTC.

The V gene is TRBV11-2, the J gene TRBJ2-5; D call uncertain. The CDR3 length is 13 residues. The germline V and J ends were trimmed by 5 bases and 5 bases, with 12 bases remaining between them. CDR1 is SGHAT, CDR2 FQNNGV, per germline. The CDR3 spells CASSLQWAETQYF. CDR3 in DNA: TGTGCCAGCAGCCTCCAGTGGGCGGAGACCCAGTACTTC.

This clone was seen more than once but under ten times. The chain employs TRBV20-1 and TRBJ2-3; 8 bases are shared with TRBD2. This CDR3 is built from 11 residues. V trimming: 6 bases; J trimming: 11 bases; junction bases outside the gene matches: 7. Germline V CDR1 and CDR2: DFQATT, SNEGSKA (reference sequence). CDR3 amino acids: CSAVTSGRQYF. The CDR3 DNA is TGCAGTGCGGTAACTAGCGGAAGGCAGTATTTT.

This chain links TRBV6-1 with TRBJ2-1; 7 positions match TRBD1. V trimming: 1 base; J trimming: 6 bases; junction bases outside the gene matches: 6. Germline V lookup: CDR1 MNHNS, CDR2 SASEGT. The CDR3 is 15 residues long. The DNA for the CDR3 is TGTGCCAGCAGTGAAGTAACAGGGGTCCCCAATGAGCAGTTCTTC. This codes for CASSEVTGVPNEQFF.

V gene TRBV19 combines with J gene TRBJ1-3; possible D gene TRBD1, 6 bases. The CDR3 contains 16 residues. CDR1 is LNHDA and CDR2 is SQIVND in the germline V gene (reference sequence). The germline V and J ends were trimmed by 5 bases and 2 bases, with 16 bases remaining between them. The CDR3 region has the DNA TGTGCCAGTAGTCGGCGGGGGCTTCAGGCTGGAAACACCATATATTTT. Translating gives CASSRRGLQAGNTIYF.

The chain couples TRBV19 to TRBJ2-7; D possibly corresponds to TRBD1 (5 bases). V dropped 0 bases and J dropped 3 bases, with 12 bases sitting between them. The length of the CDR3 is 15 residues. The V gene's germline CDR1 is LNHDA and CDR2 SQIVND (reference sequence). This chain's CDR3 is CASSIDDSKYYEQYF. The CDR3 DNA sequence: TGTGCCAGTAGTATAGACGACAGCAAGTACTACGAGCAGTACTTC.